This TCR beta chain originates from a study of Tregs in tolerant kidney transplant recipients. The length of the CDR3 is 16 residues. V lost 3 bases and J lost 1, with 15 bases in between. In germline, CDR1 is SGDLS, CDR2 YYNGEE. Mixed chimerism was transient after nonmyeloablative marrow transplants from related graft donors. Repertoires were generated with immunoSEQ multiplex PCR, while TCRdb's copy carries only in-frame clones and drops some. The table lists nearly 50,000 clones, 89% of them singletons, with roughly a sixth in the top ten. J is TRBJ2-3 and V is TRBV9; TRBD2 might be the D (6 bases). The input for sequencing was CD8+ T cells from blood (PBMCs), taken 12 months after the transplant. The clonotype originates from a human patient who received a combined kidney and bone marrow transplant. T cells may partly derive from the graft donor. This CDR3 reads CASSAVGSSGTDTQYF. Here the CDR3 DNA reads TGTGCCAGCAGCGCGGTCGGGAGTTCAGGCACAGATACGCAGTATTTT.